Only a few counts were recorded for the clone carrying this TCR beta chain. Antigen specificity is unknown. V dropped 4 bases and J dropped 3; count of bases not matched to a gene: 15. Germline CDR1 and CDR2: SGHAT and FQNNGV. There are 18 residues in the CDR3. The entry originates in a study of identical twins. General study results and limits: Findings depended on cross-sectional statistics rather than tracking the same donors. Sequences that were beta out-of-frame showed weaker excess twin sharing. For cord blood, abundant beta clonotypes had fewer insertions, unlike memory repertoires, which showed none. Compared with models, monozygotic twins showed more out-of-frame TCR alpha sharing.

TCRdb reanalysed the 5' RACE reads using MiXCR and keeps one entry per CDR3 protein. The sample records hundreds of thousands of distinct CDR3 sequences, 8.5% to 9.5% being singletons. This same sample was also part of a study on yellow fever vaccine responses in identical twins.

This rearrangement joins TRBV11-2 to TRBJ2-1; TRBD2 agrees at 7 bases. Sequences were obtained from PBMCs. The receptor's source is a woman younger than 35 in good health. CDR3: CASSSGWGEGIIYNEQFF. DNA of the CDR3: TGTGCCAGCAGCTCGGGTTGGGGGGAGGGGATCATCTACAATGAGCAGTTCTTC.